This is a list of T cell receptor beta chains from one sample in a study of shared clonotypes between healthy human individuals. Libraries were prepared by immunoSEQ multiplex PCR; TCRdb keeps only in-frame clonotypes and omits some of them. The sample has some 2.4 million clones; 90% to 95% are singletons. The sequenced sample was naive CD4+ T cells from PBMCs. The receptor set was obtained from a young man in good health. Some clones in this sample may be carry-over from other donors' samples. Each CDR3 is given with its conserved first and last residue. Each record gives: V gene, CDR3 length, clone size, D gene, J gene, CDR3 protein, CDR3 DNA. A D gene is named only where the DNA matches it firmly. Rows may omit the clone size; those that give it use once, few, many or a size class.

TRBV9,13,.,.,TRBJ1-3,CASSVALVDTIYF,TGTGCCAGCAGCGTAGCCCTCGTGGACACCATATATTTT
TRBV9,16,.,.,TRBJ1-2,CASSVEPVGDFDGYTF,TGTGCCAGCAGCGTAGAGCCCGTAGGTGACTTCGATGGCTACACCTTC
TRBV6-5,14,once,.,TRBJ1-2,CASSYSGGQVGYTF,TGTGCCAGCAGTTACTCGGGAGGGCAGGTGGGCTACACCTTC
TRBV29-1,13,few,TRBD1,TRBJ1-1,CSVGDRANTEAFF,TGCAGCGTTGGAGACAGGGCGAACACTGAAGCTTTCTTT
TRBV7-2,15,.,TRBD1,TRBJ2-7,CASSSRDRGLHEQYF,TGTGCCAGCAGCTCCCGGGACAGGGGGTTGCACGAGCAGTACTTC
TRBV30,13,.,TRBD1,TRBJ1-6,CAGEGQMNSPLHF,TGTGCCGGAGAGGGACAGATGAATTCACCCCTCCACTTT
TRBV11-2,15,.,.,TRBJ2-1,CASSQIPSSYNEQFF,TGTGCCAGCAGCCAAATACCGAGCTCCTACAATGAGCAGTTCTTC
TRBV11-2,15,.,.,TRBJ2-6,CASSFLGSGANVLTF,TGTGCCAGCAGCTTTCTGGGCTCTGGGGCCAACGTCCTGACTTTC
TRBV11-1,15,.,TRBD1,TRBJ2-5,CASSPDRGSQETQYF,TGTGCCAGCAGCCCGGACAGGGGGTCCCAAGAGACCCAGTACTTC
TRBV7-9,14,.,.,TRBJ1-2,CASTPTAGNYGYTF,TGTGCCAGCACCCCTACGGCAGGAAACTATGGCTACACCTTC
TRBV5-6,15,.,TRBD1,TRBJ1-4,CASSVQGGLGEKLFF,TGTGCCAGCAGCGTCCAGGGGGGTCTCGGTGAAAAACTGTTTTTT
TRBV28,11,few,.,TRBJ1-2,CASSSGYGYTF,TGTGCCAGCAGTTCGGGCTATGGCTACACCTTC
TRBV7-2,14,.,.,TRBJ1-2,CASSLNREVWGYTF,TGTGCCAGCAGCTTAAACAGGGAGGTTTGGGGCTACACCTTC
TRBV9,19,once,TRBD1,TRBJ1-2,CASSGNQDRRTGSNYGYTF,TGTGCCAGCAGCGGCAATCAGGACCGGAGGACAGGGTCCAACTATGGCTACACCTTC
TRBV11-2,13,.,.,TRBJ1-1,CASSLFANTEAFF,TGTGCCAGCAGCTTATTCGCGAACACTGAAGCTTTCTTT
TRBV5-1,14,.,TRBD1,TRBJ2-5,CASTSTGAGETQYF,TGCGCCAGCACCTCCACAGGGGCGGGCGAGACCCAGTACTTC
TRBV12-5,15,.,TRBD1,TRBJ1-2,CASGLVLDREIGYTF,TGTGCTAGTGGTTTGGTTTTGGACAGGGAAATCGGCTACACCTTC
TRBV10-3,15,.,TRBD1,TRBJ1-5,CAISEGQGGNQPQHF,TGTGCCATCAGTGAGGGACAGGGAGGTAATCAGCCCCAGCATTTT
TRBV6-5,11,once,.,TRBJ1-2,CASSSGRDLTF,TGTGCCAGCAGTTCCGGCCGGGACCTAACCTTC
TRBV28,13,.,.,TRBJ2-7,CASASHSSYEQYF,TGTGCCAGCGCCTCCCACAGCTCCTACGAGCAGTACTTC
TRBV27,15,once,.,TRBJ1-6,CASSPRTGLNSPLHF,TGTGCCAGCAGTCCCCGGACTGGATTAAATTCACCCCTCCACTTT
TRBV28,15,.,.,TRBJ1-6,CASSLGQTYNSPLHF,TGTGCCAGCAGTTTAGGGCAGACCTATAATTCACCCCTCCACTTT
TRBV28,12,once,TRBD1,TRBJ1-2,CASSGTVGGYTF,TGTGCCAGCAGTGGGACAGTCGGTGGCTACACCTTC
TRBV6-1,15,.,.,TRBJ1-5,CASTFSRPTAQPQHF,TGTGCCAGCACCTTCTCCCGCCCCACCGCTCAGCCCCAGCATTTT
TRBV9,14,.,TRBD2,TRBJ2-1,CASSGLAGGTEQFF,TGTGCCAGCAGTGGACTAGCGGGAGGTACTGAGCAGTTCTTC
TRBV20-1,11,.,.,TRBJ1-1,CSASEGREAFF,TGCAGTGCAAGCGAGGGGCGGGAAGCTTTCTTT
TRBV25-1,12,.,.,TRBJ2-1,CASSDGGEEQFF,TGTGCCAGCAGTGACGGCGGCGAGGAGCAGTTCTTC
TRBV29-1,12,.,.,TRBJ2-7,CSVGTIWGEQYF,TGCAGCGTTGGAACAATCTGGGGCGAGCAGTACTTC
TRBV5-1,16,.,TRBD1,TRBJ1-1,CASSWRTGDLNTEAFF,TGCGCCAGCAGCTGGCGCACAGGGGACCTGAACACTGAAGCTTTCTTT
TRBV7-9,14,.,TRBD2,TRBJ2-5,CASSVGLAEETQYF,TGTGCCAGCAGCGTGGGGCTAGCGGAAGAGACCCAGTACTTC
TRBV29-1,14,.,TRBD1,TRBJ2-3,CSDTRQGGTDTQYF,TGCAGCGACACTAGACAGGGTGGGACAGATACGCAGTATTTT
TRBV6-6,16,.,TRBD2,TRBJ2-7,CASSYSLMASGYEQYF,TGTGCCAGCAGTTACTCGCTTATGGCTAGCGGCTACGAGCAGTACTTC
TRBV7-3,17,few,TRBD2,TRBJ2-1,CASSLLAGGPSYNEQFF,TGTGCCAGCAGCTTACTAGCGGGAGGGCCCTCCTACAATGAGCAGTTCTTC
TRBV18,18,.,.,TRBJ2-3,CASSFSQRPRGGTDTQYF,TGTGCCAGCTCATTCTCTCAGCGGCCTCGCGGGGGCACAGATACGCAGTATTTT
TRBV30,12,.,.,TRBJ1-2,CAWTNFPYGYTF,TGTGCCTGGACGAACTTCCCCTATGGCTACACCTTC
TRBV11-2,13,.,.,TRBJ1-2,CASSSLGTYGYTF,TGTGCCAGCAGCTCCTTAGGGACCTATGGCTACACCTTC
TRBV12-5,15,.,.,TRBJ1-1,CASGLGPNLNTEAFF,TGTGCTAGTGGCCTTGGACCGAACTTGAACACTGAAGCTTTCTTT
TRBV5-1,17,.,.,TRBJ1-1,CASSLAGWGPLLTEAFF,TGCGCCAGCAGCTTGGCGGGGTGGGGTCCCCTACTCACTGAAGCTTTCTTT
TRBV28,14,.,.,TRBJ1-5,CASSLGGGNQPQHF,TGTGCCAGCAGTTTAGGCGGGGGAAATCAGCCCCAGCATTTT
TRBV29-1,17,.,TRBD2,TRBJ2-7,CSVVKRLAGSINHEQYF,TGCAGCGTTGTAAAGAGACTAGCGGGATCAATTAACCACGAGCAGTACTTC
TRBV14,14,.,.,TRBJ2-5,CASSQVYGRETQYF,TGTGCCAGCAGCCAAGTATATGGGCGGGAGACCCAGTACTTC
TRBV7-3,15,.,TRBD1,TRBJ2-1,CASSEITGVVNEQFF,TGTGCCAGCAGCGAAATTACAGGGGTCGTCAATGAGCAGTTCTTC
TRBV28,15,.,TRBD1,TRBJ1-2,CASSLFLGQVNGYTF,TGTGCCAGCAGTTTATTTTTGGGACAGGTTAATGGCTACACCTTC
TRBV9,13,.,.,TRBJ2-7,CASSGRTDNEQYF,TGTGCCAGCAGCGGCAGGACAGATAACGAGCAGTACTTC
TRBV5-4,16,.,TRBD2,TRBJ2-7,CASSTRTSGSGSEQYF,TGTGCCAGCAGCACGAGGACTAGCGGGAGTGGGAGCGAGCAGTACTTC
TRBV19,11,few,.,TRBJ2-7,CASSNGYEQYF,TGTGCCAGTAGTAACGGGTACGAGCAGTACTTC
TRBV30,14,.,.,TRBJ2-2,CAWSVSPNTGELFF,TGTGCCTGGAGTGTATCACCAAACACCGGGGAGCTGTTTTTT
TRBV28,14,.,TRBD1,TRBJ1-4,CASRTGGANEKLFF,TGTGCCAGCAGGACAGGGGGAGCTAATGAAAAACTGTTTTTT